These T cell receptor beta chains were read from a single sample in a study of blood T cell repertoires in COVID-19. Produced via immunoSEQ multiplex PCR; TCRdb's table is partial and in-frame only. The sample gives about 94,000 clones, roughly 84% of which show up once; 4.5% to 5% is in the top ten. Sequences were obtained from peripheral blood. The source is an elderly woman with acute or convalescent COVID-19. Both conserved end residues are part of each CDR3.

v_gene	j_gene	CDR3aa
TRBV30	TRBJ1-6	CAWSGTGNSPLHF
TRBV7-2	TRBJ1-2	CASSLTTGGSGYTF
TRBV6-5	TRBJ1-1	CASTKQENTEAFF
TRBV14	TRBJ2-7	CASSERGLFSYEQYF
TRBV3-1/TRBV3-2	TRBJ1-3	CASSQRGQKSSGNTIYF
TRBV7-3	TRBJ1-1	CASSSTGGASEAFF
TRBV7-2	TRBJ2-2	CASSSGQITGELFF
TRBV5-1	TRBJ1-5	CASSSGTESQPQHF
TRBV19	TRBJ2-1	CASMRAGSYNEQFF
TRBV5-1	TRBJ2-7	CASSREGEVPSREQYF
TRBV30	TRBJ2-7	CAWSFSRAGGHEQYF
TRBV11-2	TRBJ1-1	CASSLGGRMNTEAFF
TRBV5-1	TRBJ2-3	CASSLAGGPTDTQYF
TRBV5-6	TRBJ1-1	CASSLSDRMWTEAFF
TRBV2	TRBJ1-2	CASSGLPGYTF
TRBV7-9	TRBJ2-3	CASSFPGLAGGTDTQYF